The clone carrying this T cell receptor (beta chain) was picked up many times. Its antigen is unknown. The evidence that diagnosis relied on was clinical symptoms, serum thyroxine, TRAb, thyroid ultrasound and orbital computed tomography. The record originates from a study of Graves' ophthalmopathy and Graves' hyperthyroidism. Study-wide background: Peripheral blood sampling preceded any treatment and occurred at initial diagnosis. Findings and caveats of the study: Appearing in blood as well were most expanded thyroid clonotypes above 0.001 frequency. Distinction of ophthalmopathy from stable hyperthyroidism by a 13-signature model reached approximately 90% sensitivity and 70% to 83% specificity.

Amplification targeted the TCR beta CDR3 regions, with RNA transcripts as the source material. HTBI primers were used in a first-round RT-PCR, which preceded a second-round multiplex PCR. TCRdb fed the multiplex PCR reads into MiXCR, producing one record per CDR3 protein. Seen here are about 57,000 distinct CDR3 sequences, less than 65% observed once, and the top ten hold over 3.5%. V gave up 3 bases and J gave up 4 bases, with 12 bases separating them. The CDR3 totals 14 residues. Source material: peripheral blood. This receptor was identified in an adult woman with Graves' ophthalmopathy. This chain links TRBV12-3 or TRBV12-4 with TRBJ1-1; D is undetermined. The CDR3 is CASSFGGSATEAFF. Written as DNA, the CDR3 is TGTGCCAGCAGTTTTGGTGGGTCCGCCACTGAAGCTTTCTTT.